What follows is one T cell receptor beta chain and its context. The data were taken from a study of preoperative IRX-2 immunotherapy in early breast cancer. V lost 7 bases to trimming and J lost 2 bases, with 14 bases between them. This CDR3 spans 14 amino acids. Germline loops: CDR1 SGHNT, CDR2 YYREEE (reference sequence). Libraries were prepared by immunoSEQ multiplex PCR; TCRdb keeps only in-frame clonotypes and omits some of them. This sample has 40,000 or so clones; about 95% occur once, and the top ten carry 1.6%. Treatment denoted: preoperative locoregional IRX-2 cytokine immunotherapy. The chain is built from TRBV5-4 and TRBJ2-3; TRBD1 or TRBD2 may be the D gene (7 bases each). The sequence derives from a human donor with breast cancer. Specimen: tumor tissue, collected after IRX-2 immunotherapy. Here the CDR3 reads CASGRDRFTDTQYF. As DNA, the CDR3 is TGTGCCAGCGGGAGGGACAGATTCACAGATACGCAGTATTTT.